A single sample gave rise to the 20 T cell receptor beta chains below, sequenced in a study of T cell responses to AZD1222 COVID-19 vaccine. Generated by immunoSEQ multiplex PCR, the TCRdb table keeps only in-frame clones and is missing some. This table holds over 100,000 clones, over 85% found once. The source material was peripheral blood, sampled on day 0 of AZD1222 vaccination. These receptors were obtained from an adult in good health.

The rearrangement joins TRBV5-6 to TRBJ1-5; D remains unclear. CDR3 size: 12 residues. Germline V gene data show CDR1 as SGHDT and CDR2 as YYEEEE. V was pared by 1 base and J by 4 bases, with 3 bases between. The CDR3 nucleotides read TGTGCCAGCAGCTTGTGGAATCAGCCCCAGCATTTT. This gives the protein CASSLWNQPQHF.

The sample holds a few counts of this clone. This chain links TRBV21-1 with TRBJ2-3. TRBV21-1 is recorded as a pseudogene. There are 13 residues in the CDR3. CDR3: CASSKGTTDTQYF. The CDR3 DNA reads TGTGCCAGCAGCAAAGGGACCACAGATACGCAGTATTTT.

V is TRBV28 and J is TRBJ1-5; D call uncertain. Trimming pared 6 bases from V and 2 bases from J, leaving 11 bases between. The CDR3 length is 14 residues. The germline V gene encodes CDR1 MDHEN and CDR2 SYDVKM. DNA of the CDR3: TGTGCCAGCAGGGAGGGTAGCCGCAATCAGCCCCAGCATTTT. This gives the protein CASREGSRNQPQHF.

The chain recombines TRBV30 with TRBJ1-5, with D tentatively TRBD1 (6 bases). V was cut by 5 bases and J by 6 bases, with 17 bases left in between. CDR1 and CDR2 (germline): GTSNPN, SVGIG (reference sequence). The length of the CDR3 is 14 residues. The CDR3 DNA reads as TGTGCCTGGGGCCGGGGGGCAGAAGGTCAGCCCCAGCATTTT. This gives the protein CAWGRGAEGQPQHF.

The chain couples TRBV18 to TRBJ2-1; either TRBD1 or TRBD2 may fit D (5 bases each). V gave up 4 bases and J gave up 9 bases, with 16 bases separating them. Germline V gene sequence: CDR1 KGHSH, CDR2 LQKENI. The CDR3 is 14 amino acids. CDR3 loop: CASSQFGAYGEQFF. The CDR3 coding sequence is TGTGCCAGCTCACAGTTCGGGGCCTACGGTGAGCAGTTCTTC.

V and J are TRBV30 and TRBJ2-5; D is unclear. CDR3 length: 13 amino acids. V gave up 1 base and J gave up 5 bases, with 11 bases separating them. Germline lookup yields CDR1 GTSNPN and CDR2 SVGIG (reference sequence). The CDR3 nucleotides are TGTGCCTGGAGTGGACCGCCCGGGGAGACCCAGTACTTC. Its protein product is CAWSGPPGETQYF.

This sequence joins TRBV28 and TRBJ1-2, with 11 bases fitting TRBD1. The germline gives CDR1 MDHEN, CDR2 SYDVKM. The CDR3 runs 15 residues. The trim removed 6 bases at V and 2 bases at J, leaving 5 bases unmatched. CDR3 DNA sequence: TGTGCCAGCAGCGATAGGACAGGGGGCAACTATGGCTACACCTTC. Residues: CASSDRTGGNYGYTF.

The V and J genes are TRBV2 and TRBJ1-5; no clear D. V lost 8 bases to trimming and J lost 0 bases, with 14 bases between them. Germline values: CDR1 SNHLY, CDR2 FYNNEI. The CDR3 has 15 amino acids. This chain's CDR3 is CASGNRANSNQPQHF. The CDR3 nucleotides are TGTGCCAGCGGGAACCGAGCGAATAGCAATCAGCCCCAGCATTTT. The entire variable domain, with the rest obtained from reference TRBV2 and TRBJ1-5, is as follows: EPEVTQTPSHQVTQMGQEVILRCVPISNHLYFYWYRQILGQKVEFLVSFYNNEISEKSEIFDDQFSVERPDGSNFTLKIRSTKLEDSAMYFCASGNRANSNQPQHFGDGTRLSIL.

This rearrangement joins TRBV5-1 to TRBJ2-1; TRBD1 matches 10 bases. CDR1 and CDR2 (germline): SGHRS, YFSETQ. This CDR3 region has 14 residues. The V and J ends lost 2 bases and 8 bases, in that order; junction bases with no gene match: 4. CDR3 sequence reads: CASSFSDRGDEQFF. The CDR3 coding sequence is TGCGCCAGCAGCTTCTCGGACAGGGGGGATGAGCAGTTCTTC.

The chain joins TRBV10-3 to TRBJ2-5, with 10 nucleotides matching TRBD1. Germline loops: CDR1 ENHRY, CDR2 SYGVKD. The V segment lost 0 bases and the J segment 7 bases; nucleotides outside the gene matches: 20. The CDR3 covers 20 residues. The CDR3 DNA reads as TGTGCCATCAGTGAGTCACGGGACAGGGGTGTCGGCGGGAGTGTCGGGACCCAGTACTTC. It codes for CAISESRDRGVGGSVGTQYF.

This clone was detected once. The chain couples TRBV25-1 to TRBJ1-4; weak D call: TRBD1 (5 bases). The length of the CDR3 is 13 residues. Trimming removed 11 bases from V and 0 bases from J, with 10 bases in between. Germline CDR1 is MGHDK and CDR2 is SYGVNS. The CDR3 spells CASGLATNEKLFF. DNA of the CDR3: TGTGCCTCAGGGCTAGCAACTAATGAAAAACTGTTTTTT.

This clone has only one observation. The gene calls are TRBV5-4 and TRBJ1-1; 8 bases fit TRBD1. Germline assignment: CDR1 SGHNT and CDR2 YYREEE (reference sequence). J was trimmed by 2 bases and V by 0 bases; bases with no gene match: 3. CDR3 length: 15 amino acids. CDR3 coding DNA: TGTGCCAGCAGCTTGGTAGCAGGGGGCAACACTGAAGCTTTCTTT. It translates to CASSLVAGGNTEAFF.

The rearrangement links TRBV21-1 to TRBJ2-7. TRBV21-1 is an annotated pseudogene. The CDR3 is 13 amino acids. In DNA form, the CDR3 reads TGTGCCAGCAGCAAACCCATTCCATGGGAGCAGTACTTC. As protein: CASSKPIPWEQYF.

The chain links TRBV27 to TRBJ2-1; D is uncertain. Germline CDR1 and CDR2: MNHEY and SMNVEV (reference sequence). The germline V and J ends were trimmed by 2 bases and 4 bases, with 9 bases remaining between them. The CDR3 is 14 residues long. CDR3 sequence: CASSLTLGYNEQFF. DNA of the CDR3: TGTGCCAGCAGTTTAACGCTAGGTTACAATGAGCAGTTCTTC.

The chain uses TRBV6-5 and TRBJ1-3; no firm D call. CDR1 is MNHEY and CDR2 is SVGAGI in the germline V gene. This CDR3 has 16 residues. With 2 bases removed from V and 2 bases from J, the gap between germline ends came to 13 bases. CDR3 DNA sequence: TGTGCCAGCAGTTACGTCCGTCCGGGAGCTGGAAACACCATATATTTT. Residues: CASSYVRPGAGNTIYF.

This clone was seen a single time. The rearrangement uses TRBV30 and TRBJ2-1; perhaps TRBD1 as D (6 bases). CDR1 is GTSNPN, CDR2 SVGIG, per germline (reference sequence). Deletions cut 2 bases from V and 5 bases from J, with 10 bases between. The CDR3 loop spans 13 amino acids. The CDR3 DNA reads TGTGCCTGGAGTAAGCGGACAGACAATGAGCAGTTCTTC. This translates into CAWSKRTDNEQFF.

This clone occurred a few times. The V gene is TRBV9, the J gene TRBJ1-3; D is unclear. Germline V gene data show CDR1 as SGDLS and CDR2 as YYNGEE. Trimming took off 1 base at V and 0 bases at J, with 11 bases between the two ends. CDR3 length equals 16 residues. Written as DNA, the CDR3 is TGTGCCAGCAGCGTAACGGGGTCTTACTCTGGAAACACCATATATTTT. Translating it yields CASSVTGSYSGNTIYF.

The chain couples TRBV6-5 to TRBJ2-2, with D possibly matching TRBD1 (5 bases). This CDR3 comprises 14 residues. Germline CDR1 MNHEY, CDR2 SVGAGI. V lost 6 bases to trimming and J lost 8 bases, with 16 bases between them. The CDR3 sequence is CASRDRQSRGELFF. In DNA form, the CDR3 reads TGTGCCAGCAGGGACCGACAGTCTAGAGGGGAGCTGTTTTTT.

The chain employs TRBV19 and TRBJ2-5; perhaps TRBD1 as D (5 bases). V gave up 5 bases and J gave up 0 bases, with 7 bases separating them. CDR3 length: 13 residues. Germline CDR1 is LNHDA and CDR2 is SQIVND (reference sequence). In nucleotides, the CDR3 is TGTGCCAGTAGTCGACAGTACCAAGAGACCCAGTACTTC. It encodes CASSRQYQETQYF.

The rearrangement uses TRBV7-8 and TRBJ1-1; D remains unclear. V lost 8 bases to trimming and J lost 1 base, with 14 bases between them. The CDR3 covers 14 residues. Germline loops: CDR1 SGHVS, CDR2 FQNEAQ. CDR3 residues: CASARGNTNTEAFF. For the CDR3, the DNA is TGTGCCAGCGCCCGCGGGAACACGAACACTGAAGCTTTCTTT.